Shown below are 12 T cell receptor beta chains from a single sample sequenced in a study of T cell clonotyping in hematopoietic cell transplantation. Time point defined: recipient sample about 28 days before transplant, after cytoreduction. TCRdb's copy holds only in-frame clones and misses some; the assay was immunoSEQ multiplex PCR. This sample yields fewer than 20,000 clones, of which 85% to 95% are seen a single time; approximately 1.8% belongs to the top ten. Source: peripheral blood mononuclear cells, taken before stem cell transplant. These receptors came from a man aged 18-30 years with biphenotypic leukemia. Some clones in this sample may be carry-over from other donors' samples.

V usage is TRBV25-1 and J usage is TRBJ1-6; D is unresolved. The germline V and J ends were trimmed by 0 bases and 8 bases, with 11 bases remaining between them. CDR1 MGHDK and CDR2 SYGVNS come from the germline V gene. This CDR3 spans 15 amino acids. The CDR3 DNA follows: TGTGCCAGCAGTGAATATTGGGTAGTGGATTCACCCCTCCACTTT. Its translation: CASSEYWVVDSPLHF.

The J gene is TRBJ2-7, the V gene TRBV6-6, with TRBD1 matching 10 bases. CDR3 length: 14 amino acids. The ends lost 5 bases at V and 2 bases at J; junction bases unmatched: 3. The V gene's germline CDR1 is MNHNY and CDR2 SVGAGI (reference sequence). The CDR3 bases are TGTGCCAGCAGTCTGGGACAGGGGACCTACGAGCAGTACTTC. Its protein is CASSLGQGTYEQYF.

This clone has more than one count but fewer than ten. The chain is built from TRBV5-6 and TRBJ2-1; D is possibly TRBD1 or TRBD2 (6 bases each). Germline values: CDR1 SGHDT, CDR2 YYEEEE. The CDR3 is 14 residues long. V was clipped by 6 bases and J by 10 bases, with 20 bases between them. The chain's CDR3 is CASMTGAGYSEQFF. CDR3 bases: TGTGCCAGCATGACAGGCGCGGGGTATTCCGAGCAGTTCTTC.

This clone was found once. CDR3 in amino acids: CASSQERGGGQPQHF. The CDR3 coding sequence is TGCGCCAGCAGCCAAGAAAGGGGCGGGGGCCAGCCCCAGCATTTT. The V and J genes are TRBV4-1 and TRBJ1-5, with D tentatively TRBD1 (6 bases). V was trimmed by 0 bases and J by 7 bases, leaving 13 bases between them. The CDR3 sequence is 15 residues long. Germline assignment: CDR1 MGHRA and CDR2 YSYEKL.

The rearrangement links TRBV14 to TRBJ2-1; perhaps D is TRBD1 or TRBD2 (6 bases each). The germline gives CDR1 SGHDN, CDR2 FVKESK. The CDR3 sequence is 17 residues long. V was clipped by 2 bases and J by 7 bases, with 21 bases between them. The CDR3 loop reads CASSQLGGGPVLNEQFF. In DNA, the CDR3 is TGTGCCAGCAGCCAACTGGGGGGCGGCCCGGTATTGAATGAGCAGTTCTTC.

V gene TRBV5-1 combines with J gene TRBJ2-2, with 8 bases that match TRBD1. CDR3 size: 16 residues. V was clipped by 0 bases and J by 5 bases; unmatched bases: 6. Germline V gene sequence: CDR1 SGHRS, CDR2 YFSETQ. The CDR3 is CASSLGQGARTGELFF. The CDR3 nucleotides read TGCGCCAGCAGCTTGGGGCAGGGGGCACGTACCGGGGAGCTGTTTTTT.

This clone was observed once. The J gene is TRBJ1-6, the V gene TRBV4-1; D might be TRBD1 (5 bases). Germline CDR1 reads MGHRA; CDR2 reads YSYEKL. Trimming took off 7 bases at V and 12 bases at J, with 19 bases between the two ends. The CDR3 length is 14 residues. The CDR3 DNA sequence: TGCGCCAGCACCCAGTGGGGGAGTGAGGGACCCCTCCACTTT. Protein product: CASTQWGSEGPLHF.

The rearrangement joins TRBV5-6 to TRBJ1-4; D might be TRBD1 (5 bases). The germline V gene has CDR1 SGHDT and CDR2 YYEEEE. The length of the CDR3 is 14 residues. V lost 4 bases and J 10 bases, leaving 17 bases between the germline ends. CDR3 region: CASSLNLAGGKLFF. In DNA, the CDR3 is TGTGCCAGCAGCCTGAACCTAGCCGGGGGAAAACTGTTTTTT.

The chain couples TRBV30 to TRBJ1-5, with D unresolved. With 5 bases removed from V and 1 base from J, the gap between germline ends came to 9 bases. Germline CDR1 is GTSNPN and CDR2 is SVGIG (reference sequence). The CDR3 loop spans 13 amino acids. The CDR3 spells CAWGTRSNQPQHF. CDR3 bases: TGTGCCTGGGGCACACGAAGCAATCAGCCCCAGCATTTT. Looking up the rest from reference TRBV30 and TRBJ1-5 gives the full variable domain: SQTIHQWPATLVQPVGSPLSLECTVEGTSNPNLYWYRQAAGRGLQLLFYSVGIGQISSEVPQNLSASRPQDRQFILSSKKLLLSDSGFYLCAWGTRSNQPQHFGDGTRLSIL.

The chain joins TRBV15 to TRBJ1-1; D not certain. There are 14 residues in the CDR3. Germline lookup yields CDR1 LNHNV and CDR2 YYDKDF (reference sequence). V gave up 1 base and J gave up 6 bases, with 12 bases separating them. The CDR3 sequence is CATSRVSGRAEAFF. DNA for the CDR3: TGTGCCACCAGCAGAGTGAGTGGAAGGGCTGAAGCTTTCTTT.

The chain links TRBV7-6 to TRBJ1-2, with TRBD1 as a possible D gene (5 bases). Germline values: CDR1 SGHVS, CDR2 FNYEAQ. Trimming removed 1 base from V and 7 bases from J, with 10 bases in between. The CDR3 is 13 amino acids. The CDR3 region has the DNA TGTGCCAGCAGCTTAGAAGGGGCTAGTGGCTACACCTTC. It translates to CASSLEGASGYTF. The variable domain in full, completed from reference TRBV7-6 and TRBJ1-2, reads GAGVSQSPRYKVTKRGQDVALRCDPISGHVSLYWYRQALGQGPEFLTYFNYEAQQDKSGLPNDRFSAERPEGSISTLTIQRTEQRDSAMYRCASSLEGASGYTFGSGTRLTVV.

The genes are TRBV5-4 and TRBJ1-6, with D possibly TRBD1 on 6 matching bases. In germline, CDR1 is SGHNT, CDR2 YYREEE (reference sequence). V was clipped by 0 bases and J by 8 bases, with 15 bases between them. The CDR3 consists of 16 residues. CDR3 sequence: CASSLGPGAPDSPLHF. The CDR3 bases are TGTGCCAGCAGCTTGGGGCCGGGGGCGCCTGATTCACCCCTCCACTTT.